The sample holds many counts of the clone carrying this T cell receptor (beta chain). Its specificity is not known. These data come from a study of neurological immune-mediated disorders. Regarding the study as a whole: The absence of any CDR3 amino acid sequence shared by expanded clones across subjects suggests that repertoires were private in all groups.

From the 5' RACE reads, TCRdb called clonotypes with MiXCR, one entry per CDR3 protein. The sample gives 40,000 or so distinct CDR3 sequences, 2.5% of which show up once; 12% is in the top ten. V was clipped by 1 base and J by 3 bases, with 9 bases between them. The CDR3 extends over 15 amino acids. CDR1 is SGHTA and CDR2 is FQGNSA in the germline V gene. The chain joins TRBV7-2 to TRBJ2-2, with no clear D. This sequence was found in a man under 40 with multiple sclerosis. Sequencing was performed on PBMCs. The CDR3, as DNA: TGTGCCAGCAGCTTAGGCGGAACGTACACCGGGGAGCTGTTTTTT. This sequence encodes CASSLGGTYTGELFF.